This TCR beta chain is drawn from a study of control samples from healthy donors and cancer patients. This CDR3 has 14 residues. Germline V gene sequence: CDR1 MDHEN, CDR2 SYDVKM. V lost 6 bases and J 2 bases, leaving 11 bases between the germline ends. The method was immunoSEQ multiplex PCR; TCRdb's version includes in-frame clones alone and lacks a portion of them. The table shows under 200,000 clones, with around 92% occurring only once. Sequencing was carried out using blood. This sequence joins TRBV28 and TRBJ1-5; the D gene is possibly TRBD1 (6 bases). The sequence derives from a woman aged 30 to 39 in good health. CDR3 nucleotide sequence: TGTGCCAGCAGATTTCGACAGGGCAATCAGCCCCAGCATTTT. It codes for CASRFRQGNQPQHF.